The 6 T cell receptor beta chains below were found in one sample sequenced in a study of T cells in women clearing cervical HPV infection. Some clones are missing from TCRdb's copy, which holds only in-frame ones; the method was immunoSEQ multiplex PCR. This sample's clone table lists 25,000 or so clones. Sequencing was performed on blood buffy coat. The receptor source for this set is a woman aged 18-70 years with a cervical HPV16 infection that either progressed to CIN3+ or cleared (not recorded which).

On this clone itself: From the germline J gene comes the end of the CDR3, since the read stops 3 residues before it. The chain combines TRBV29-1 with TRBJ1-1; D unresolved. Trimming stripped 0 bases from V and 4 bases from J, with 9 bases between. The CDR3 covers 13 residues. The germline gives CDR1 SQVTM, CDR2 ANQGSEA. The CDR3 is CSVEESTGTEAFF. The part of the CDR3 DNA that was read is TGCAGCGTTGAAGAATCTACGGGCACTGAA. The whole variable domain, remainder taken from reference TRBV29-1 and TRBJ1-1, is SAVISQKPSRDICQRGTSLTIQCQVDSQVTMMFWYRQQPGQSLTLIATANQGSEATYESGFVIDKFPISRPNLTFSTLTVSNMSPEDSSIYLCSVEESTGTEAFFGQGTRLTVV.

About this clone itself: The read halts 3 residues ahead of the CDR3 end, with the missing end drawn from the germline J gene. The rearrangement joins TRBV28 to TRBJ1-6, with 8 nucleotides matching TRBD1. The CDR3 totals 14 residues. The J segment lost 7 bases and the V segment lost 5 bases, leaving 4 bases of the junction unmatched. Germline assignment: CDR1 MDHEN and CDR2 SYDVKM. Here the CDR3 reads CASSVGQGNSPLHF. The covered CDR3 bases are TGTGCCAGCAGTGTTGGACAGGGAAATTCACCC. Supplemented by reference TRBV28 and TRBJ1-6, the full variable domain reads DVKVTQSSRYLVKRTGEKVFLECVQDMDHENMFWYRQDPGLGLRLIYFSYDVKMKEKGDIPEGYSVSREKKERFSLILESASTNQTSMYLCASSVGQGNSPLHFGNGTRLTVT.

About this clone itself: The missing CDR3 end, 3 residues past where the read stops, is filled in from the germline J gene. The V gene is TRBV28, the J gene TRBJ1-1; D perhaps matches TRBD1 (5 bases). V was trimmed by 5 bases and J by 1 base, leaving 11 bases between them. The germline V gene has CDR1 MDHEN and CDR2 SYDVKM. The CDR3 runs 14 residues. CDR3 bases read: TGTGCCAGCAGTGTTCTCACAGGGAACACTGAA. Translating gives CASSVLTGNTE. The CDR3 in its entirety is CASSVLTGNTEAFF. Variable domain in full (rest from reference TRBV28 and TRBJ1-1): DVKVTQSSRYLVKRTGEKVFLECVQDMDHENMFWYRQDPGLGLRLIYFSYDVKMKEKGDIPEGYSVSREKKERFSLILESASTNQTSMYLCASSVLTGNTEAFFGQGTRLTVV.

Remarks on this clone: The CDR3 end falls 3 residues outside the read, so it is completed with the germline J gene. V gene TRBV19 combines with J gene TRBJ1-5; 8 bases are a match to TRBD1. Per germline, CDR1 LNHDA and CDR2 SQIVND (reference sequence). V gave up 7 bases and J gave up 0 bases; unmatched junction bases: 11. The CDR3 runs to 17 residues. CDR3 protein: CASKRATGGGSNQPQHF. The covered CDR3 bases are TGTGCCAGTAAACGGGCTACAGGGGGGGGTAGCAATCAGCCC.

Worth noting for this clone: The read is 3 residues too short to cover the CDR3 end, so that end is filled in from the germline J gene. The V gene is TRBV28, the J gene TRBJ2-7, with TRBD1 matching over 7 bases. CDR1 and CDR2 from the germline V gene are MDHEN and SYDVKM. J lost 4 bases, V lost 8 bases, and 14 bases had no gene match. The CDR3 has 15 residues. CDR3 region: CASGVSGGLRYEQYF. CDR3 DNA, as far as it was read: TGTGCCAGCGGGGTCTCAGGGGGTCTCCGGTACGAG.

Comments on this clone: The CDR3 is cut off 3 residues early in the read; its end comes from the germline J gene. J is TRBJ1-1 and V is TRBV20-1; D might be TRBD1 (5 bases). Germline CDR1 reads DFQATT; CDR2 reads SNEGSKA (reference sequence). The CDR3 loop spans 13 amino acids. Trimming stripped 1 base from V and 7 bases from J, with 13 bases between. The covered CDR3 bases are TGCAGTGCTAGAGGGACAAGGATGATTGAA. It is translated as CSARGTRMIE. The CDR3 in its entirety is CSARGTRMIEAFF.